This T cell receptor beta chain was retrieved from a study of blood T cells in healthy people across ages. Study in general: Template switching retrieved approximately one barcoded beta molecule for each two T cells.

Notes on this clonotype: Its specificity is unknown.

A second roughly 6 to 12 cycle PCR used barcoded and J-beta primers. A template-switch adaptor that had 12 random nucleotides put a tag on each cDNA molecule. TCRdb re-analysed the 5' RACE reads in MiXCR, keeping a single row per CDR3 protein. This sample has 850,000 to 1,300,000 distinct CDR3 sequences, with roughly 45% found just once. V lost 1 base to trimming and J lost 0 bases, with 19 bases between them. The length of the CDR3 is 18 residues. General study findings and limits: Older age went with lower TCR beta diversity per million T cells, in a roughly linear way. Estimated diversity, derived from one million T cells, was regarded as an underestimate.

The receptor's source is a woman aged 60-75 years in good health. The rearrangement joins TRBV12-3 or TRBV12-4 to TRBJ2-7; D is ambiguous. Material: blood. The CDR3 spells CASSLGFSRRGFSYEQYF. For the CDR3, the DNA is TGTGCCAGCAGTTTAGGGTTCTCAAGGCGAGGATTCTCCTACGAGCAGTACTTC.